One and the same sample provided the 6 T cell receptor beta chains below, sequenced in a study of T cells in Graves' hyperthyroidism and ophthalmopathy. From RNA transcripts, TCR beta CDR3 regions were amplified. Carried out on the TCR CDR3, a first-round RT-PCR used the HTBI primer set. TCRdb reprocessed the multiplex PCR reads via MiXCR and lists one record per CDR3 protein. Of about 350,000 distinct CDR3 sequences listed, more than 11% are singletons. The sample was blood. These receptors all come from a woman aged 25 to 39 with Graves' hyperthyroidism.

CDR3 DNA sequence: TGCAGCGCGGACAGGCCGGCGACAGATACGCAGTATTTT. It is translated as CSADRPATDTQYF. The chain couples TRBV29-1 to TRBJ2-3, with 7 bases matching TRBD1. Germline CDR1 reads SQVTM; CDR2 reads ANQGSEA. Trimming cost V 7 bases and J 3 bases; bases outside gene matches: 7. This CDR3 has 13 residues.

V and J are TRBV20-1 and TRBJ2-1, with 8 bases identical to TRBD2. Trimming took 7 bases from V and 4 from J; bases not matched to a gene: 12. From germline, CDR1 is DFQATT and CDR2 SNEGSKA (reference sequence). This CDR3 region has 15 residues. CDR3 in DNA: TGCAGTGTCAGACGTTATGCGGGAGGTTACAATGAGCAGTTCTTC. This sequence encodes CSVRRYAGGYNEQFF.

The rearrangement joins TRBV6-1 to TRBJ1-4; D remains ambiguous. With 8 bases removed from V and 4 bases from J, the gap between germline ends came to 8 bases. Germline assignment: CDR1 MNHNS and CDR2 SASEGT. This CDR3 has 12 residues. The CDR3, as DNA: TGTGCCAGCTCGACTGTTAATGAAAAACTGTTTTTT. The encoded protein is CASSTVNEKLFF.

CDR3 region: CASSYPEVFSADTQYF. CDR3 DNA: TGTGCCAGCAGTTACCCGGAGGTCTTCAGTGCAGATACGCAGTATTTT. The chain has TRBV6-5 and TRBJ2-3; D is perhaps TRBD2 (5 bases). The germline gives CDR1 MNHEY, CDR2 SVGAGI. Trimming stripped 2 bases from V and 4 bases from J, with 16 bases between. The CDR3 consists of 16 residues.

The V gene is TRBV7-8, the J gene TRBJ2-3; 10 nucleotides match TRBD2. The CDR3 runs to 16 residues. The germline CDR1 and CDR2 sequences are SGHVS and FQNEAQ. Trimming removed 4 bases from V and 4 bases from J; junction bases left unmatched: 8. The CDR3 region has the DNA TGTGCCAGCAGCTCCAAACTAGCGGGATGGGCAGATACGCAGTATTTT. This gives the protein CASSSKLAGWADTQYF.

This clonotype has just a few counts. The chain links TRBV29-1 to TRBJ2-3, with D hard to call. The ends were cut back, 4 bases at V and 2 bases at J, with 19 bases in the middle. The CDR3 totals 16 residues. Germline assignment: CDR1 SQVTM and CDR2 ANQGSEA. In DNA, the CDR3 is TGCAGCGTTGTGGCCCCGTCGGCCACACACACAGATACGCAGTATTTT. Translation gives CSVVAPSATHTDTQYF.